The clone carrying this T cell receptor (beta chain) was seen at least ten times. For repertoire sequencing, the TCR beta CDR3 regions were amplified from RNA transcripts. The workflow started with a first-round RT-PCR run with HTBI primers and then moved on to a second-round multiplex PCR. One entry per CDR3 protein, called by TCRdb with MiXCR from the multiplex PCR reads. The sample consists of roughly 380,000 distinct CDR3 sequences, about 16% of them appearing once. Deletions cut 6 bases from V and 3 bases from J, with 14 bases between. The CDR3 extends over 13 amino acids. CDR1 and CDR2 (germline): DFQATT, SNEGSKA (reference sequence). This sample is part of a study of Graves' ophthalmopathy and Graves' hyperthyroidism.

Sequenced: peripheral blood. The sequence derives from a woman between 18 and 30 years old with stable Graves' hyperthyroidism. The chain combines TRBV20-1 with TRBJ1-1; a weak D match, TRBD1 (6 bases). CDR3 region: CSAPQGSYTEAFF. The CDR3 coding sequence is TGCAGTGCACCACAGGGATCGTACACTGAAGCTTTCTTT.